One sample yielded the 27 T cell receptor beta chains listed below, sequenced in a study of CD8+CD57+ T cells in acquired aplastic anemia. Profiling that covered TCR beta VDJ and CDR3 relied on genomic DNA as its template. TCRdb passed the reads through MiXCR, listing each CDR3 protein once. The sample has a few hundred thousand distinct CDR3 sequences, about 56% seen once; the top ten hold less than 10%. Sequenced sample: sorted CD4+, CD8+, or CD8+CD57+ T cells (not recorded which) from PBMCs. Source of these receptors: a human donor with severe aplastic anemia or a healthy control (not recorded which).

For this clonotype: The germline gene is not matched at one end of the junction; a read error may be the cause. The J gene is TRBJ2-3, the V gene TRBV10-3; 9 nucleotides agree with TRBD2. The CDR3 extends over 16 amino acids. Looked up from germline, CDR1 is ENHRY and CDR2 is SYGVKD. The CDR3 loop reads CATSKSSSGGVDTQYF. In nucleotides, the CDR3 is TGTGCCACCAGTAAGTCGAGTAGCGGGGGCGTGGATACGCAGTATTTT.

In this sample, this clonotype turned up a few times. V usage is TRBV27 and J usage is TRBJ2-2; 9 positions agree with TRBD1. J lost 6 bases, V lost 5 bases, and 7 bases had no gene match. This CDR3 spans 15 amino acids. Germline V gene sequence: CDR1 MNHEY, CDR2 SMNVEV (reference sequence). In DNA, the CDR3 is TGTGCCAGCAGTGGGACAGGGTTAGACCCCGGGGAGCTGTTTTTT. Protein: CASSGTGLDPGELFF.

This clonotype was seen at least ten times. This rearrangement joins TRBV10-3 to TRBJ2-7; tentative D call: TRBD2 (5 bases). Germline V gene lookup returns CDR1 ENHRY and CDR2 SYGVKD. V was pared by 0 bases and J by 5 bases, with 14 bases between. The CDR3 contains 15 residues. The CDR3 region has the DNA TGTGCCATCAGTGAGTCGCAAAGAGGGTTCGACGAGCAGTACTTC. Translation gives CAISESQRGFDEQYF.

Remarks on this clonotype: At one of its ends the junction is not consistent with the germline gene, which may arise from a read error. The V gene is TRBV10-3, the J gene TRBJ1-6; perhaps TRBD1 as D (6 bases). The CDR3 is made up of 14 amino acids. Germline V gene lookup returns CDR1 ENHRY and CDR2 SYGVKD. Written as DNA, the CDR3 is TGTGTCATCAGTCAGGGGTTGGTGAGCTCACCCCTCCACTTT. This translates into CVISQGLVSSPLHF.

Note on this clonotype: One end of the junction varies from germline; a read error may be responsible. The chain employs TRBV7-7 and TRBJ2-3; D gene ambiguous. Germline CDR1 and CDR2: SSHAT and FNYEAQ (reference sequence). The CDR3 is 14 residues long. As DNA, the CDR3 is TGTGCTAGCAGCCCTTTACAGATCACAGATACGCAGTATTTT. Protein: CASSPLQITDTQYF.

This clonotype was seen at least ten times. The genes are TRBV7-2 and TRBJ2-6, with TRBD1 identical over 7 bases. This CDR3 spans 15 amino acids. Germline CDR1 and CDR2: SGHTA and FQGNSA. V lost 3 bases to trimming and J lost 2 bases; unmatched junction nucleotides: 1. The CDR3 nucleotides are TGTGCCAGCAGCTTTGACAGGGCTGGGGCCAACGTCCTGACTTTC. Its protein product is CASSFDRAGANVLTF.

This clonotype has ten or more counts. CDR3 residues: CASNRQGSSGNTIYF. The CDR3 DNA is TGTGCCAGTAACAGACAGGGGAGCTCTGGAAACACCATATATTTT. V gene TRBV19 combines with J gene TRBJ1-3; TRBD1 aligns across 8 bases. This CDR3 has 15 amino acids. Trimming removed 7 bases from V and 0 bases from J; junction bases left unmatched: 5. Per germline, CDR1 LNHDA and CDR2 SQIVND (reference sequence).

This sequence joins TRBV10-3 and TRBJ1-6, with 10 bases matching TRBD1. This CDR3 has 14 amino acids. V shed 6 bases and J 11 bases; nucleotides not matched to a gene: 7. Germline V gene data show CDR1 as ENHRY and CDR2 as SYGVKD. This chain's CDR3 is CAIRTGGTGAPLHF. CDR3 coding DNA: TGTGCCATCAGGACAGGGGGGACAGGGGCACCCCTCCACTTT.

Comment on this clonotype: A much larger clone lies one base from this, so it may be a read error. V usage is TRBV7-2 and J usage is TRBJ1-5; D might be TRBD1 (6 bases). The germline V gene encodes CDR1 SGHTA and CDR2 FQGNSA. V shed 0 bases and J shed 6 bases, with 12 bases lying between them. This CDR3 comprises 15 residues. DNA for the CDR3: TGTGCCAGCAGCTTAGCGGTACAGGGAGGTCAGCCCCAGCATTTT. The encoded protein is CASSLAVQGGQPQHF.

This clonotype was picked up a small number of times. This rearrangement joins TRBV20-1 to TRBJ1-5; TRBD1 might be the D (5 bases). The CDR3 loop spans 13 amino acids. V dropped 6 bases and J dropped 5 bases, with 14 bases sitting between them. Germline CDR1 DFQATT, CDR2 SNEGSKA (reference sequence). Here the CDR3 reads CSAAQGRDQPQHF. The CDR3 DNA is TGCAGTGCAGCGCAGGGAAGGGATCAGCCCCAGCATTTT.

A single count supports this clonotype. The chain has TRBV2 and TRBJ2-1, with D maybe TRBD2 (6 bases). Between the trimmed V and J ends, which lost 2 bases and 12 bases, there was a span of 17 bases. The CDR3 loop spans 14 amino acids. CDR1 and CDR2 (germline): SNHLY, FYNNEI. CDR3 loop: CASSERWTGSGQFF. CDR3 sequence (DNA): TGTGCCAGCAGTGAAAGGTGGACCGGTAGCGGGCAGTTCTTC.

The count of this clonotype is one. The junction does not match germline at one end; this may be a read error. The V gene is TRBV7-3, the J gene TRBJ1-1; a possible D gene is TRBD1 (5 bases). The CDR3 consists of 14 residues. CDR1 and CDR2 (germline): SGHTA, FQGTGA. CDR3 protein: CTSSEMGVGTEAFF. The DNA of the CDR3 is TGTACCAGCAGCGAAATGGGGGTTGGAACTGAAGCTTTCTTT.

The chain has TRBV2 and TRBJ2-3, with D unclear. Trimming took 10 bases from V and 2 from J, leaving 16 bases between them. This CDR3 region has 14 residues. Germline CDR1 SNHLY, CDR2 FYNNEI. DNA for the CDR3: TGTGCCACCTCACGGGTCAGTTCCACAGATACGCAGTATTTT. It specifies CATSRVSSTDTQYF.

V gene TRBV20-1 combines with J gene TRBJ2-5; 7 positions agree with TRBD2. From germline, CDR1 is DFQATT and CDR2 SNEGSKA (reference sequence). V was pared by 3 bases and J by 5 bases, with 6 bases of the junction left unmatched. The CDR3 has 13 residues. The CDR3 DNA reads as TGCAGTGCTAGGGTGGCCGGGGGGGAGACCCAGTACTTC. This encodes CSARVAGGETQYF.

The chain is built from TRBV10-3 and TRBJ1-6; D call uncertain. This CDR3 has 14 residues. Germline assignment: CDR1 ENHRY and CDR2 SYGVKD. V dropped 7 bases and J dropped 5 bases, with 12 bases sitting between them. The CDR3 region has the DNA TGTGCCATCACCCGGACGGTAAATAATTCACCCCTCCACTTT. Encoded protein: CAITRTVNNSPLHF.

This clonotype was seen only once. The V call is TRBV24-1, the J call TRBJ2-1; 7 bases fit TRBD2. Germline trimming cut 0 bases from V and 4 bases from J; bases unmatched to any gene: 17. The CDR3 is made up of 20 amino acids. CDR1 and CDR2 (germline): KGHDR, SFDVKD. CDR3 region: CATSDLGTAGTTHWYNEQFF. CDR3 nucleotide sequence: TGTGCCACCAGTGATTTGGGGACGGCGGGGACTACACACTGGTACAATGAGCAGTTCTTC.

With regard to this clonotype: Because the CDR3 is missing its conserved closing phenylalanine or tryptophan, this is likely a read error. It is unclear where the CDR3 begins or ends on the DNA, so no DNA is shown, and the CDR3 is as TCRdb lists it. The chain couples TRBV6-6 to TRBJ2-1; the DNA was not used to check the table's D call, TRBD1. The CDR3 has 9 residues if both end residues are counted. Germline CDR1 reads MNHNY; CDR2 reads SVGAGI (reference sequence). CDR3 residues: CASSYPRWT.

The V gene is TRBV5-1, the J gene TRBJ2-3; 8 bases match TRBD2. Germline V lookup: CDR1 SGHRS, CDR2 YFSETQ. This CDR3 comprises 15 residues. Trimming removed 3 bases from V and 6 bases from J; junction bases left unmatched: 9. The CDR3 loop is CASSSTGTSDDTQYF. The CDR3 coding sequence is TGCGCCAGCAGCTCGACCGGGACTAGTGACGATACGCAGTATTTT.

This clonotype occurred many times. CDR3 sequence reads: CASSLTGNTEAFF. The DNA for the CDR3 is TGTGCCAGCAGCTTGACAGGGAACACTGAAGCTTTCTTT. J is TRBJ1-1 and V is TRBV7-3; D may be TRBD1 (6 bases). The CDR3 length is 13 residues. From germline, CDR1 is SGHTA and CDR2 FQGTGA. V lost 3 bases, J lost 1 base, and 6 bases lay in between.

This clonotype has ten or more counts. This chain's CDR3 is CASSPSSAGNTIYF. DNA for the CDR3: TGTGCCAGCAGTCCCTCCTCTGCGGGAAACACCATATATTTT. The chain is built from TRBV6-5 and TRBJ1-3; D not certain. V was pared by 5 bases and J by 4 bases, with 12 bases between. There are 14 residues in the CDR3. Germline lookup yields CDR1 MNHEY and CDR2 SVGAGI.

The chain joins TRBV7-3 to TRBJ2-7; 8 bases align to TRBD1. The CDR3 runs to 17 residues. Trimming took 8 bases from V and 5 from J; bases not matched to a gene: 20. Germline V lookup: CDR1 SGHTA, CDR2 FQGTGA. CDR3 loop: CASSPLNIQGARNEQYF. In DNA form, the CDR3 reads TGTGCCAGCTCACCGCTTAACATTCAGGGGGCTCGGAACGAGCAGTACTTC.

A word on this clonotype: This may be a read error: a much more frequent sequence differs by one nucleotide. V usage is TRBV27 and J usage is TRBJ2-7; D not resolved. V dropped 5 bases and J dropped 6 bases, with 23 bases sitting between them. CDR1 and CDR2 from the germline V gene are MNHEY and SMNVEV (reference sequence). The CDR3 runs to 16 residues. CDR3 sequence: CASSQRSVAGCAEQYF. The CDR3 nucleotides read TGTGCCAGCAGTCAAAGATCCGTGGCAGGCTGCGCCGAGCAGTACTTC.

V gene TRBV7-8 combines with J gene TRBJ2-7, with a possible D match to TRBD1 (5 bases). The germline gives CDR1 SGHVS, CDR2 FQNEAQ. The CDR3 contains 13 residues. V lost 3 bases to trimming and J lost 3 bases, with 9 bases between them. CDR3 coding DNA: TGTGCCAGCAGCTTGCTGGGGCACTACGAGCAGTACTTC. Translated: CASSLLGHYEQYF.

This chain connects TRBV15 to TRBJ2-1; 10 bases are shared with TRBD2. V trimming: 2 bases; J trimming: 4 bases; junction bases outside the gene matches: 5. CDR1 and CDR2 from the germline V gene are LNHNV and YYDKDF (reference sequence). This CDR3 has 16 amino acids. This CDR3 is CATSRKTSGDYNEQFF. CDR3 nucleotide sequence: TGTGCCACCAGCAGAAAAACTAGCGGGGATTACAATGAGCAGTTCTTC.

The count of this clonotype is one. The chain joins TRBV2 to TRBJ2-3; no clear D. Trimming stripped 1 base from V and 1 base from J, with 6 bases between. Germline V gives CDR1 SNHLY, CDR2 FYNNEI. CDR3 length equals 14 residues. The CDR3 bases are TGTGCCAGCAGTGAAGAATTCGGCACAGATACGCAGTATTTT. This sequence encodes CASSEEFGTDTQYF.

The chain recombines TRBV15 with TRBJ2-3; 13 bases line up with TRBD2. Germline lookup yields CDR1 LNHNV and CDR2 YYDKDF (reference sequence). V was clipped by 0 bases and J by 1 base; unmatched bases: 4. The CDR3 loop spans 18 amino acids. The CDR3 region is CATSRELAGGPCTDTQYF. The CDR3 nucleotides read TGTGCCACCAGCAGAGAACTAGCGGGGGGGCCGTGCACAGATACGCAGTATTTT.

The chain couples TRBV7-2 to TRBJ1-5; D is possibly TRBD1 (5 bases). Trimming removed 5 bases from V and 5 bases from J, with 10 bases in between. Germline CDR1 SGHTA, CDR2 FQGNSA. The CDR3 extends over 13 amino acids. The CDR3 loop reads CASSPPGDQPQHF. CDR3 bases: TGTGCCAGCAGCCCCCCGGGGGATCAGCCCCAGCATTTT.